This T cell receptor (beta chain) was sequenced during a study of blood T cells in healthy people across ages. Looked up from germline, CDR1 is MNHEY and CDR2 is SMNVEV (reference sequence). Trimming removed 6 bases at V and 5 bases at J, with 19 bases between. The CDR3 is 16 residues long. A sample-barcoded 5' primer and a J-beta primer mix were used in a second PCR of roughly 6 to 12 cycles. TCRdb used MiXCR to reprocess the 5' RACE reads, holding one entry per CDR3 protein. The sample lists about 1,500,000 distinct CDR3 sequences, 42% seen once, with approximately 7.9% in the top ten. Donation came from healthy Caucasian individuals in Russia who were aged roughly 6 to 95.

The rearrangement uses TRBV27 and TRBJ1-4, with D possibly matching TRBD1 (6 bases). This sequence was found in a woman aged 18-29 years in good health. The source material was blood. The CDR3 coding sequence is TGTGCCAGCAGGTCCTCAGGGGCCGCTGGAAATGAAAAACTGTTTTTT. Translating gives CASRSSGAAGNEKLFF.